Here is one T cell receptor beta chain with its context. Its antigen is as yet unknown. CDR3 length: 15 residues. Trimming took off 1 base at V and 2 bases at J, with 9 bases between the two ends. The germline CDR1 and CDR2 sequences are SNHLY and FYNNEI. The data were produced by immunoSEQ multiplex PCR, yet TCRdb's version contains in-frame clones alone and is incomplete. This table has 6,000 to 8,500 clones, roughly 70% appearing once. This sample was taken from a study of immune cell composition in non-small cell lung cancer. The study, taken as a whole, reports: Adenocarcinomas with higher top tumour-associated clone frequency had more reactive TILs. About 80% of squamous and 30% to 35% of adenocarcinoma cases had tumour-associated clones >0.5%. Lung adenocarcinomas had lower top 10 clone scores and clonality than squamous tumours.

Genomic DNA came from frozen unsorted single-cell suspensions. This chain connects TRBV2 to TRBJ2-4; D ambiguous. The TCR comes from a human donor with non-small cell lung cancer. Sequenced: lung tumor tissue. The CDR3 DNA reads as TGTGCCAGCAGTGAAGACCGGAGAACCAAAAACATTCAGTACTTC. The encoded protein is CASSEDRRTKNIQYF.